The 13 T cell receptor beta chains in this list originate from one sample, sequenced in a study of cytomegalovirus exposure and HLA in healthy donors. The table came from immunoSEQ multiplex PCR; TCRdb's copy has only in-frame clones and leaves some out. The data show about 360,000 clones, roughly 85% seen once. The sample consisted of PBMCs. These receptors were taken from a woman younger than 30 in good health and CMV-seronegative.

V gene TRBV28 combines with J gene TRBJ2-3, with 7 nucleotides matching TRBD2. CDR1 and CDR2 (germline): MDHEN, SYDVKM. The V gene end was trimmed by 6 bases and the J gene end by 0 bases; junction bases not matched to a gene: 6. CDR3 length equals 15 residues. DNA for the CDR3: TGTGCCAGCAGCGGGGGGACGGCTAGCACAGATACGCAGTATTTT. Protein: CASSGGTASTDTQYF.

The chain's CDR3 is CASSPTKRQGQISSYNSPLHF. The CDR3 DNA follows: TGTGCCAGCAGCCCAACAAAACGCCAGGGTCAGATTAGCTCCTATAATTCACCCCTCCACTTT. The J gene is TRBJ1-6, the V gene TRBV7-3; perhaps TRBD1 as D (5 bases). The CDR3 is made up of 21 amino acids. Germline V gene sequence: CDR1 SGHTA, CDR2 FQGTGA. The V and J ends lost 5 bases and 0 bases respectively, with 26 bases between them.

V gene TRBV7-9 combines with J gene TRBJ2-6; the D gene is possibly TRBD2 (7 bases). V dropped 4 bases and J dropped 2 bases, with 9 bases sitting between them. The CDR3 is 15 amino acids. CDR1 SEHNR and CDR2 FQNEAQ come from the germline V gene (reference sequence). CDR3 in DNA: TGTGCCAGCAGCTGGGGGGGCACTGGGGCCAACGTCCTGACTTTC. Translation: CASSWGGTGANVLTF. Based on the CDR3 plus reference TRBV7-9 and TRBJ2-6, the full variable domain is DTGVSQNPRHKITKRGQNVTFRCDPISEHNRLYWYRQTLGQGPEFLTYFQNEAQLEKSRLLSDRFSAERPKGSFSTLEIQRTEQGDSAMYLCASSWGGTGANVLTFGAGSRLTVL.

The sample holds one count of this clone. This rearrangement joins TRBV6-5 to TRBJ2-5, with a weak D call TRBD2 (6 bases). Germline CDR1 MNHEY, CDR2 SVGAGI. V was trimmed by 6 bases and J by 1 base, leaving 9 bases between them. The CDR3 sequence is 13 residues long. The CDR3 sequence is CASSPGLQETQYF. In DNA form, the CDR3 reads TGTGCCAGCAGCCCGGGACTCCAAGAGACCCAGTACTTC.

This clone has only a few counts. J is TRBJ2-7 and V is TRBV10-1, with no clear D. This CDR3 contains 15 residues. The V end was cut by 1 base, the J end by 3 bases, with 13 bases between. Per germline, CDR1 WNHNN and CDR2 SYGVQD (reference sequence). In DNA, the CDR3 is TGCGCCAGCAGTGAGTTAACAGTGTTAAGCTACGAGCAGTACTTC. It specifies CASSELTVLSYEQYF.

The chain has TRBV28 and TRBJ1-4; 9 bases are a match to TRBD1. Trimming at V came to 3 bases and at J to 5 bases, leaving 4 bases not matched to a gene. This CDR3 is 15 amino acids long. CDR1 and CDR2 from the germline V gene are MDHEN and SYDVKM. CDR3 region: CASSLSGTGNEKLFF. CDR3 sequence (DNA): TGTGCCAGCAGTTTGTCCGGGACAGGGAATGAAAAACTGTTTTTT.

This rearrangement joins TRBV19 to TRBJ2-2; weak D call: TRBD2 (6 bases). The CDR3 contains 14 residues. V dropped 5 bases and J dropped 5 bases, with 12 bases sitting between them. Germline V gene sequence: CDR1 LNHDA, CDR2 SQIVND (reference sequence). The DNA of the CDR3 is TGTGCCAGTAGTCCCGACCGGGGGACCGGGGAGCTGTTTTTT. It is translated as CASSPDRGTGELFF.

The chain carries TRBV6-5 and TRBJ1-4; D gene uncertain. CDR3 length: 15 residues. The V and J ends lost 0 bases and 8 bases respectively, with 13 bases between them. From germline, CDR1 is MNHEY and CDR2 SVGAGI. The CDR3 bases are TGTGCCAGCAGTTACTCCGGCCTCGCAGGCGAAAAACTGTTTTTT. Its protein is CASSYSGLAGEKLFF.

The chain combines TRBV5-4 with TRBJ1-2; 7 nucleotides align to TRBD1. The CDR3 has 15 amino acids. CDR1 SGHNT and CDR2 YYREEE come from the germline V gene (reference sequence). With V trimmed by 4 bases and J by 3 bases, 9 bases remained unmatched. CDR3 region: CASSPPTGVHYGYTF. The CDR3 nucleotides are TGTGCCAGCAGCCCCCCAACAGGGGTGCACTATGGCTACACCTTC.

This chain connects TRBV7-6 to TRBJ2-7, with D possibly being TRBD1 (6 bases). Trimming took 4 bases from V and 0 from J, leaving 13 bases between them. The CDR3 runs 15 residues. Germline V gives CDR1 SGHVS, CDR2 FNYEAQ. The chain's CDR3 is CASSYNVDSSYEQYF. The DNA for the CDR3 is TGTGCCAGCAGCTACAATGTGGACAGCTCCTACGAGCAGTACTTC.

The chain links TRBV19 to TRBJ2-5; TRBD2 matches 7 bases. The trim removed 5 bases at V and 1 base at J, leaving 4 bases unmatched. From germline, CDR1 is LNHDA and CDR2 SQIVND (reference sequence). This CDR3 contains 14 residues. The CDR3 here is CASSRGTTQETQYF. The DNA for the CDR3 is TGTGCCAGTAGTCGAGGGACTACCCAAGAGACCCAGTACTTC.

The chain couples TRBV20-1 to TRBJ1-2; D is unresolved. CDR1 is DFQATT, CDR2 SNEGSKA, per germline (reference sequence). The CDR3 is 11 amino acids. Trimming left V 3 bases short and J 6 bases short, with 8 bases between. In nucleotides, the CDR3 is TGCAGTGCTAGTGTAGTTAATGGCTACACCTTC. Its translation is CSASVVNGYTF.

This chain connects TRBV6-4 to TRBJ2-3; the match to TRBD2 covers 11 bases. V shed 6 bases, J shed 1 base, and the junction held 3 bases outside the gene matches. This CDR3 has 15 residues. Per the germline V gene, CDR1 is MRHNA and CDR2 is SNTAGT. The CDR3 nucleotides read TGTGCCAGCAGCAAGGGACTAGCGGGCACAGATACGCAGTATTTT. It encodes CASSKGLAGTDTQYF.